The rows below give T cell receptor beta chains drawn from one sample of a study of cytomegalovirus exposure and HLA in healthy donors. Only in-frame clones appear in the TCRdb table, and some are missing; sequencing was by immunoSEQ multiplex PCR. The sample contains about 160,000 clones, almost 80% of which appear only once. Specimen: PBMCs. Receptors were obtained from a man aged 18-30 years in good health and CMV-seropositive. Each CDR3 is given with its conserved first and last residue. The D gene is left open where the match is weak. Clone sizes are given selectively: once, few, many, or a class where the clone is expanded.

cdr3_aa cdr3_nt d_call clone_size j_call v_call
CASSQRTDTGELFF TGCGCCAGCAGCCAACGGACAGACACCGGGGAGCTGTTTTTT . . TRBJ2-2 TRBV4-1
CASSPGTYLDEQYF TGCGCCAGCAGTCCCGGGACATACTTGGACGAGCAGTACTTC . . TRBJ2-7 TRBV10-1
CASSDRDRGGETQYF TGCGCCAGCAGCGACCGGGACAGGGGTGGGGAGACCCAGTACTTC TRBD1 once TRBJ2-5 TRBV5-1
CASSLSGSYNEQFF TGTGCCAGCAGCCTCTCGGGATCCTACAATGAGCAGTTCTTC . . TRBJ2-1 TRBV28
CSVVIGGANYGYTF TGCAGCGTTGTGATCGGGGGGGCTAACTATGGCTACACCTTC . . TRBJ1-2 TRBV29-1
CASSRGTENYGYTF TGTGCCAGCAGCCGCGGGACAGAAAACTATGGCTACACCTTC TRBD1 . TRBJ1-2 TRBV5-4
CASSQDRTSGRSEQFF TGTGCCAGCAGCCAAGATAGAACTAGCGGGAGGAGTGAGCAGTTCTTC TRBD2 . TRBJ2-1 TRBV4-2
CASRRAAYNEQFF TGTGCCAGCAGGCGAGCGGCGTACAATGAGCAGTTCTTC . . TRBJ2-1 TRBV6-5
CASSESGLAPNEQFF TGCGCCAGCAGTGAGTCGGGACTAGCCCCCAATGAGCAGTTCTTC TRBD2 . TRBJ2-1 TRBV10-2
CASSVSGGAVDNEQFF TGTGCCAGCAGCGTAAGTGGGGGGGCCGTCGACAATGAGCAGTTCTTC . . TRBJ2-1 TRBV9
CASSLARETFYGYTF TGTGCCAGCAGCTTGGCCCGGGAAACATTCTATGGCTACACCTTC . . TRBJ1-2 TRBV5-4
CASNLPDRSNQPQHF TGTGCCAGCAATTTACCCGACAGAAGCAATCAGCCCCAGCATTTT . . TRBJ1-5 TRBV28
CASSLRDTSYNEQFF TGCGCCAGCAGCCTCCGGGACACTTCATACAATGAGCAGTTCTTC . . TRBJ2-1 TRBV5-1
CASTDSSYEQYF TGTGCCAGCACGGACAGTTCCTACGAGCAGTACTTC . few TRBJ2-7 TRBV6-1
CASSDGTGGSEQFF TGTGCCAGCAGCGACGGGACAGGGGGCAGTGAGCAGTTCTTC TRBD1 . TRBJ2-1 TRBV11-3
CASSLGPNNEQFF TGTGCCAGCAGCTTAGGGCCGAACAATGAGCAGTTCTTC . . TRBJ2-1 TRBV7-9
CASSQVVTGGGYEQYF TGCGCCAGCAGCCAAGTGGTGACAGGAGGTGGGTACGAGCAGTACTTC . . TRBJ2-7 TRBV4-1
CASSQGRYTEAFF TGTGCCAGCAGCCAAGGTAGATACACTGAAGCTTTCTTT . . TRBJ1-1 TRBV14
CASSLASGQKVDEQYF TGTGCCAGCAGCTTAGCTTCGGGACAAAAGGTCGACGAGCAGTACTTC . . TRBJ2-7 TRBV7-9
CASSVGQGIARIYF TGTGCCAGCAGCGTGGGACAGGGAATCGCGAGAATATATTTT TRBD1 . TRBJ1-3 TRBV9
CASSVGGNSGRETQYF TGTGCCAGCAGCGTCGGGGGAAATAGTGGTCGAGAGACCCAGTACTTC . . TRBJ2-5 TRBV9
CASSSRRGSNQPQHF TGTGCCAGCAGTTCCCGCAGGGGAAGCAATCAGCCCCAGCATTTT . . TRBJ1-5 TRBV6-5
CASSLRLAGISEQYF TGTGCCAGCAGCCTCCGACTAGCGGGAATCTCCGAGCAGTACTTC TRBD2 . TRBJ2-7 TRBV28
CAISESKWGGDNEQFF TGTGCCATCAGTGAGTCGAAGTGGGGAGGGGATAATGAGCAGTTCTTC TRBD2 . TRBJ2-1 TRBV10-3
CSVEVWESAYNEQFF TGCAGCGTTGAAGTTTGGGAGAGCGCGTACAATGAGCAGTTCTTC . few TRBJ2-1 TRBV29-1
CASGARAFNEKLFF TGTGCCAGCGGGGCCAGGGCCTTTAATGAAAAACTGTTTTTT . . TRBJ1-4 TRBV6-6
CASSLGGRQYYGYTF TGTGCCAGCAGCTTGGGAGGACGACAGTACTATGGCTACACCTTC . . TRBJ1-2 TRBV5-4
CASSGVLWTENNEQFF TGTGCCAGCAGTGGGGTGTTGTGGACAGAAAACAATGAGCAGTTCTTC . . TRBJ2-1 TRBV28
CSARLGNTIYF TGCAGTGCTAGACTGGGAAACACCATATATTTT . . TRBJ1-3 TRBV20-1
CASARIMRAETQYF TGTGCCAGCGCGAGGATCATGCGGGCCGAGACCCAGTACTTC . few TRBJ2-5 TRBV7-2
CASSEALRVYQPQHF TGTGCCAGCAGTGAAGCCCTTCGGGTATATCAGCCCCAGCACTTT . . TRBJ1-5 TRBV6-1
CASSLFRGLEDEETQYF TGTGCCAGCAGCTTGTTTCGGGGGTTGGAGGACGAAGAGACCCAGTACTTC . . TRBJ2-5 TRBV5-6
CASSFIATNEKLFF TGTGCCAGCAGCTTTATAGCAACTAATGAAAAACTGTTTTTT . few TRBJ1-4 TRBV5-6
CASSAIQGGGYTF TGTGCCAGCAGCGCAATACAGGGGGGTGGCTACACCTTC TRBD1 . TRBJ1-2 TRBV9
CASSFERQGVTGELFF TGCGCCAGCAGCTTTGAGAGGCAGGGGGTCACCGGGGAGCTGTTTTTT TRBD1 . TRBJ2-2 TRBV4-1
CASSAAGGTEAFF TGTGCCAGCAGTGCGGCAGGGGGCACTGAAGCTTTCTTT TRBD1 few TRBJ1-1 TRBV6-4